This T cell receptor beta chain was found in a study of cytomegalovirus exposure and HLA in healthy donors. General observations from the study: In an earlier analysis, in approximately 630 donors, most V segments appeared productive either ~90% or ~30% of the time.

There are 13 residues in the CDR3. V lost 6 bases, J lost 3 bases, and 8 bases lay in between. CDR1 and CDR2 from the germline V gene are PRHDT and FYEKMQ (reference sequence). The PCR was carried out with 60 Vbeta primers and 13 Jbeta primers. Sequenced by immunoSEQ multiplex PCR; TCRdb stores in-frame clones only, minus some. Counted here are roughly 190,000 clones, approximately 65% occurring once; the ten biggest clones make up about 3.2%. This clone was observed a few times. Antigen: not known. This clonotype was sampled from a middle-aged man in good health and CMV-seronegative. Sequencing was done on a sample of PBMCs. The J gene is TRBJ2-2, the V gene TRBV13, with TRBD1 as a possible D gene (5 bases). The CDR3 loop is CASSTGDTGELFF. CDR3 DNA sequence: TGTGCCAGCAGTACAGGTGACACCGGGGAGCTGTTTTTT. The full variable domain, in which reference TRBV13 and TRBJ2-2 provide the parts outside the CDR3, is AAGVIQSPRHLIKEKRETATLKCYPIPRHDTVYWYQQGPGQDPQFLISFYEKMQSDKGSIPDRFSAQQFSDYHSELNMSSLELGDSALYFCASSTGDTGELFFGEGSRLTVL.